The table lists the clone carrying this TCR beta chain with a few counts. Its target is unknown. Both iRepertoire HTBI primers and Arm-PCR of CDR3 regions were used to build the TCR beta libraries. TCRdb itself ran the multiplex PCR reads through MiXCR, one entry per CDR3 protein. The data show 530,000 or so distinct CDR3 sequences, approximately 13% seen once. CDR3 size: 17 residues. Germline-derived CDR1 and CDR2 are LNHDA and SQIVND (reference sequence). V gave up 11 bases and J gave up 2 bases; unmatched junction bases: 10. As for time point: newly diagnosed GD, antithyroid drugs for less than 3 months. With RNA extracted from PBMCs as input, the TCR library was made. The patient group derived from an endocrinology department in Xi'an, China. These data come from a study of regulatory T cells in long-lasting Graves disease. Study-wide results and caveats: Persistent disease samples used TRBV28, TRBJ1-2 and TRBJ2-5 preferentially.

This same sample was also part of a study on T cells in Graves' hyperthyroidism and ophthalmopathy. That work adds: The study defined stable Graves' hyperthyroidism as no ophthalmopathy progression within 18 months. Recently diagnosed hyperthyroidism of less than 2 months' duration affected patients aged 18 to 65.

This clonotype originated in a man aged 25 to 45 with Graves disease. This sample comprised peripheral blood mononuclear cells (PBMCs), obtained at new diagnosis, from a patient treated with antithyroid drugs. V usage is TRBV19 and J usage is TRBJ2-6; 12 positions agree with TRBD1. CDR3 residues: CASRTGTGGAGANVLTF. CDR3 DNA sequence: TGTGCCTCCCGGACCGGGACAGGGGGCGCTGGGGCCAACGTCCTGACTTTC.